This T cell receptor beta chain was identified during a study of lung T cells in sarcoidosis with Löfgren's syndrome. Study context: Löfgren's syndrome patients were the main repertoire analysis focus. Broader study findings: The most expanded V genes in Löfgren's patients were reportedly TRAV12-1 and TRBV2. Recognition of an unidentified sarcoidosis antigen was only suggested.

TCRdb called the reads again in MiXCR, with one record for every CDR3 protein. The profile covers roughly 63,000 distinct CDR3 sequences, with approximately 21% appearing a single time and approximately 2.1% taken by the ten largest. This clonotype was recorded many times. Its specificity is unknown. V was trimmed by 3 bases and J by 3 bases, leaving 12 bases between them. The germline V gene has CDR1 MDHEN and CDR2 SYDVKM. There are 15 residues in the CDR3. The receptor was derived from a human donor with sarcoidosis (Löfgren's syndrome or another form), or a control subject (not recorded which). The genes are TRBV28 and TRBJ1-5; perhaps TRBD1 as D (6 bases). Input material: CD4+ T cells from PBMCs. This chain's CDR3 is CASSFSGAFNQPQHF. For the CDR3, the DNA is TGTGCCAGCAGTTTTTCGGGGGCCTTCAATCAGCCCCAGCATTTT.